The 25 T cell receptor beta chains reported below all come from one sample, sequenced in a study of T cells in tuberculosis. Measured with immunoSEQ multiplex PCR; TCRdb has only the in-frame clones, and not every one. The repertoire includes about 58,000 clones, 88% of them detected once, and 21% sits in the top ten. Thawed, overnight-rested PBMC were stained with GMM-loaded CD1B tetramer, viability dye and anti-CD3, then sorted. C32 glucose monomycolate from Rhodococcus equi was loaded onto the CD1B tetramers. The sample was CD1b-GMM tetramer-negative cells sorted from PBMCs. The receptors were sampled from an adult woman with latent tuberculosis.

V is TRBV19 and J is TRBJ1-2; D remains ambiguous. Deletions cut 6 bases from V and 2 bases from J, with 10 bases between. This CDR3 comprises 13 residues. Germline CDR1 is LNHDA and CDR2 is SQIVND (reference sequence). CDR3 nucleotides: TGTGCCAGTAGGCGAGCGGCGAACTATGGCTACACCTTC. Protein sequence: CASRRAANYGYTF.

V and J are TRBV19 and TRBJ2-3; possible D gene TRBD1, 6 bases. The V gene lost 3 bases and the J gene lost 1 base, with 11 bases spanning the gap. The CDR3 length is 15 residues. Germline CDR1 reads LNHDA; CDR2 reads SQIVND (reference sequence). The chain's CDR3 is CASSMSGQRTDTQYF. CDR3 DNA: TGTGCCAGTAGTATGAGCGGACAGCGCACAGATACGCAGTATTTT.

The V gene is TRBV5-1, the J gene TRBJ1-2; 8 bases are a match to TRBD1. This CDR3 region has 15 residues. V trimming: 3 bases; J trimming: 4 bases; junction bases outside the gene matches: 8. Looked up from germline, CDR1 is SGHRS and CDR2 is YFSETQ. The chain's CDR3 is CASSYLSGTGYGYTF. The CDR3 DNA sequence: TGCGCCAGCAGCTACCTTTCCGGGACAGGCTATGGCTACACCTTC.

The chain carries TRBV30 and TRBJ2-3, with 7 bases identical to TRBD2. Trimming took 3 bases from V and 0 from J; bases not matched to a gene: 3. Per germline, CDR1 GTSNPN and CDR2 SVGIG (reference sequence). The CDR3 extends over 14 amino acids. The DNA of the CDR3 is TGTGCCTGGAGAGCTAGCGGTAGCACAGATACGCAGTATTTT. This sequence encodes CAWRASGSTDTQYF.

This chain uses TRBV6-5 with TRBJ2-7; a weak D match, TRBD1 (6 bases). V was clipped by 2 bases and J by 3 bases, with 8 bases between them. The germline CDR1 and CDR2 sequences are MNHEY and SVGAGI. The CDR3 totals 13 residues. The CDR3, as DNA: TGTGCCAGCAGTTACGGGACAAACTACGAGCAGTACTTC. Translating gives CASSYGTNYEQYF.

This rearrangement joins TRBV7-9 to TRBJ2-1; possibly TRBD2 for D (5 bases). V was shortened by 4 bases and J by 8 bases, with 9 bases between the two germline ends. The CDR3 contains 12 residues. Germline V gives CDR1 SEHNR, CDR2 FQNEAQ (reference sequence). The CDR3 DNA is TGTGCCAGCAGCTCTGCTAGCTATGAGCAGTTCTTC. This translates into CASSSASYEQFF.

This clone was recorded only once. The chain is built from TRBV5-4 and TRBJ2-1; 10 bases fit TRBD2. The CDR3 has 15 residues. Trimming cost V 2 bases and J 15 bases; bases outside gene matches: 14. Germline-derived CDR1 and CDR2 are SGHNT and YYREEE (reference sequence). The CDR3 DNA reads TGTGCCAGCAGCTTTACTAGCGGGGCCCGCAATGATGCGTTCTTC. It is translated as CASSFTSGARNDAFF.

DNA for the CDR3: TGTGCCAGCAGTCCTAGCGGCCTTGGCCCAGATACGCAGTATTTT. Translating it yields CASSPSGLGPDTQYF. The chain is built from TRBV7-3 and TRBJ2-3; 7 bases agree with TRBD2. With V trimmed by 6 bases and J by 4 bases, 10 bases remained unmatched. Germline V gives CDR1 SGHTA, CDR2 FQGTGA. The CDR3 covers 15 residues. Full variable domain (rest looked up from reference TRBV7-3 and TRBJ2-3): GAGVSQTPSNKVTEKGKYVELRCDPISGHTALYWYRQSLGQGPEFLIYFQGTGAADDSGLPNDRFFAVRPEGSVSTLKIQRTERGDSAVYLCASSPSGLGPDTQYFGPGTRLTVL.

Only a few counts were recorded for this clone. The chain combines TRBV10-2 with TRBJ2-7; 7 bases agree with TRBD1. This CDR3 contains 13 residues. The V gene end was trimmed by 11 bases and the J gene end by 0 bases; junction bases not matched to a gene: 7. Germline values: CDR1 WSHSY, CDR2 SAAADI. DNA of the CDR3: TGCGCCGGGAGCCGGGACAGCTCCTACGAGCAGTACTTC. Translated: CAGSRDSSYEQYF.

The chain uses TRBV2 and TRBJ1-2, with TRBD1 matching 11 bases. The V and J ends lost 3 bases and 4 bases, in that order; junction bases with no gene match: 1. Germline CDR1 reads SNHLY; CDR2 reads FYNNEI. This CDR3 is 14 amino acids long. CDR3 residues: CASSEGTGGYGYTF. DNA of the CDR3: TGTGCCAGCAGTGAGGGGACAGGGGGCTATGGCTACACCTTC.

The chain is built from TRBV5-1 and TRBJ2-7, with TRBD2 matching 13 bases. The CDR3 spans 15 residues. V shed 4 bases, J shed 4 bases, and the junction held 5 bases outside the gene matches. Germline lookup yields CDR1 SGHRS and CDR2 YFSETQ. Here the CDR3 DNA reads TGCGCCAGCAGCCCCGGACTAGCGGGAGAATACGAGCAGTACTTC. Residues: CASSPGLAGEYEQYF.

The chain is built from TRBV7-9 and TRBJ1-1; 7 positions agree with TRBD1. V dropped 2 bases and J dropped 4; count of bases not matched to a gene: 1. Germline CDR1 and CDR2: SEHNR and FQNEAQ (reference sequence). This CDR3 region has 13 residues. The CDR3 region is CASSLQGGTEAFF. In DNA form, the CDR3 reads TGTGCCAGCAGCTTACAGGGGGGCACTGAAGCTTTCTTT.

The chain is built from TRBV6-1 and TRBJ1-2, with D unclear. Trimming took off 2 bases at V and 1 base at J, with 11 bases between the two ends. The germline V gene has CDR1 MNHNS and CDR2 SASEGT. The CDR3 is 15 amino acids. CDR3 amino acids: CASSETGAFNYGYTF. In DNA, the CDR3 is TGTGCCAGCAGTGAAACGGGAGCATTTAACTATGGCTACACCTTC.

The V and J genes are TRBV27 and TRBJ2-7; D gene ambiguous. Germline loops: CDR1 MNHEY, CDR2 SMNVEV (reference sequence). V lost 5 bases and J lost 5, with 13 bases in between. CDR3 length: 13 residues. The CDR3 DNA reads TGTGCCAGCAGTCCCTACGAAGTTGACGAGCAGTACTTC. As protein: CASSPYEVDEQYF.

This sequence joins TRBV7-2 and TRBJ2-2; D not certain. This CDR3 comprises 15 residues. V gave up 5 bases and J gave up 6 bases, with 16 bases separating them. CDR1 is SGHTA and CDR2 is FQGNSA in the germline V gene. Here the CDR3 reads CASSGARPPPGELFF. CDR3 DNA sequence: TGTGCCAGCAGCGGAGCTAGGCCCCCCCCCGGGGAGCTGTTTTTT.

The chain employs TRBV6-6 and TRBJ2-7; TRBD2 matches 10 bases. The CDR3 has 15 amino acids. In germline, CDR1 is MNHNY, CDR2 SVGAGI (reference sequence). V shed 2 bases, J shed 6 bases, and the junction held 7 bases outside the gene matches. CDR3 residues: CASSYALAGVGEQYF. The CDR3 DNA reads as TGTGCCAGCAGTTACGCCCTAGCGGGAGTCGGCGAGCAGTACTTC.

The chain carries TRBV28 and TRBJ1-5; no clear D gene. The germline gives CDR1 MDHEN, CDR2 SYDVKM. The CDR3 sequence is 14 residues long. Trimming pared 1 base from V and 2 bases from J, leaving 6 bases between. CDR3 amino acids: CASSLLAGNQPQHF. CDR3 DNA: TGTGCCAGCAGTTTATTGGCGGGCAATCAGCCCCAGCATTTT. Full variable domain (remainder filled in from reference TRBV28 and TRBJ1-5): DVKVTQSSRYLVKRTGEKVFLECVQDMDHENMFWYRQDPGLGLRLIYFSYDVKMKEKGDIPEGYSVSREKKERFSLILESASTNQTSMYLCASSLLAGNQPQHFGDGTRLSIL.

This CDR3 is CASSHLAGANNEQFF. CDR3 DNA sequence: TGTGCCAGCAGCCACCTAGCGGGAGCTAACAATGAGCAGTTCTTC. The rearrangement links TRBV14 to TRBJ2-1; TRBD2 aligns across 10 bases. Germline V CDR1 and CDR2: SGHDN, FVKESK. There are 15 residues in the CDR3. V lost 3 bases, J lost 5 bases, and 4 bases stayed unmatched.

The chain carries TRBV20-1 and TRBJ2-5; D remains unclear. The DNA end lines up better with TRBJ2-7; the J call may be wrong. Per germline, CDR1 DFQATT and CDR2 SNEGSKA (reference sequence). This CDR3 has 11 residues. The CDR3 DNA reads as TGCAGTGTTTCGGGTGGGTACGAGCAGTACTTC. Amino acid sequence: CSVSGGYEQYF.

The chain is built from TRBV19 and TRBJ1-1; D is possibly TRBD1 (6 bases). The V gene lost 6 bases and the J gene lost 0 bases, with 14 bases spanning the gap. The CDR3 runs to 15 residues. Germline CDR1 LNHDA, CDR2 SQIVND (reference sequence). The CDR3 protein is CASRGGGAMNTEAFF. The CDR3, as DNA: TGTGCCAGTAGAGGGGGGGGCGCGATGAACACTGAAGCTTTCTTT. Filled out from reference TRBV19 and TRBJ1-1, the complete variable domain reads DGGITQSPKYLFRKEGQNVTLSCEQNLNHDAMYWYRQDPGQGLRLIYYSQIVNDFQKGDIAEGYSVSREKKESFPLTVTSAQKNPTAFYLCASRGGGAMNTEAFFGQGTRLTVV.

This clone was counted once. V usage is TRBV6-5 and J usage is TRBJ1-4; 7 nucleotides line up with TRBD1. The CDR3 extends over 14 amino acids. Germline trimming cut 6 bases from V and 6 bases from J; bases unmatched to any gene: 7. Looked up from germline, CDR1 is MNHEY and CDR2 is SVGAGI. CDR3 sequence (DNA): TGTGCCAGCAGACCGGACAGGATCCATGAAAAACTGTTTTTT. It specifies CASRPDRIHEKLFF.

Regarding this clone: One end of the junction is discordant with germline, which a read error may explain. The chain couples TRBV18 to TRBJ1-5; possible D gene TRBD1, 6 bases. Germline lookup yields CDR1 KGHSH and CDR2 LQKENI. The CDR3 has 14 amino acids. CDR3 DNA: TGTGCCGGCTCACCAGGGGAGAGCAATCAGCCCCAGCATTTT. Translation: CAGSPGESNQPQHF.

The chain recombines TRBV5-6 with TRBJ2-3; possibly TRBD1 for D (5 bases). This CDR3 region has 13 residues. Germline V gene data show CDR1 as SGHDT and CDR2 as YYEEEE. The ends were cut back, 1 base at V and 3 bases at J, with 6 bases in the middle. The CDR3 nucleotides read TGTGCCAGCAGCTTGAAGGGGACAGATACGCAGTATTTT. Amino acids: CASSLKGTDTQYF. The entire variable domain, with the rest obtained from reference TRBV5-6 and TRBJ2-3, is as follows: DAGVTQSPTHLIKTRGQQVTLRCSPKSGHDTVSWYQQALGQGPQFIFQYYEEEERQRGNFPDRFSGHQFPNYSSELNVNALLLGDSALYLCASSLKGTDTQYFGPGTRLTVL.

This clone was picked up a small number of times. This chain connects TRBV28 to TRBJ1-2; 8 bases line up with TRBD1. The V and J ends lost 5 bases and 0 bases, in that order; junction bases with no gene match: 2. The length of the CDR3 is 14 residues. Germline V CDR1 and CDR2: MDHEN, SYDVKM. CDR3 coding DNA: TGTGCCAGCAGTGAGACAGGGGCTAACTATGGCTACACCTTC. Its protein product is CASSETGANYGYTF.

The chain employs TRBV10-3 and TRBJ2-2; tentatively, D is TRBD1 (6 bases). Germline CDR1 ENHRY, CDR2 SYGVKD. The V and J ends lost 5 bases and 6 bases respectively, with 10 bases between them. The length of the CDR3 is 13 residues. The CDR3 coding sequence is TGTGCCATCAGTCTAGGGACATCCGGGGAGCTGTTTTTT. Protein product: CAISLGTSGELFF.